These 28 T cell receptor beta chains originate from one sample sequenced in a study of breast tumors, draining lymph nodes, adjacent tissues. MiXCR was run by TCRdb on the multiplex PCR reads, yielding one entry per CDR3 protein. The repertoire holds 11,000 or so distinct CDR3 sequences, about 34% seen once, with less than 15% in the top ten. Material: breast tumor tissue. Every receptor here comes from a female donor with breast cancer. Some clones in this sample may be carry-over from other donors' samples.

In this sample, this clonotype turned up once. Relative to the germline gene, one junction end is altered; a read error may explain this. This chain connects TRBV6-6 to TRBJ2-3; TRBD1 is a possible D gene (5 bases). Germline V CDR1 and CDR2: MNHNY, SVGAGI (reference sequence). The CDR3 is 14 residues long. The CDR3 reads CASNQAGPTDTQCF. CDR3 DNA sequence: TGTGCCAGCAATCAAGCAGGGCCCACGGATACGCAGTGTTTT.

The genes are TRBV30 and TRBJ2-3; no reliable D call. Trimming stripped 3 bases from V and 0 bases from J, with 7 bases between. The CDR3 spans 13 residues. The germline V gene has CDR1 GTSNPN and CDR2 SVGIG (reference sequence). DNA for the CDR3: TGTGCCTGGAGCCTAATAAGCACAGATACGCAGTATTTT. Translated: CAWSLISTDTQYF.

This clonotype was counted a few times. This chain joins TRBV4-1 and TRBJ1-1; TRBD1 might be the D (5 bases). V dropped 8 bases and J dropped 1 base, with 17 bases sitting between them. Germline V gene lookup returns CDR1 MGHRA and CDR2 YSYEKL. There are 15 residues in the CDR3. CDR3 nucleotide sequence: TGCGCCAGCGAGTTCACCGGGGGGTCGAACACTGAAGCTTTCTTT. It specifies CASEFTGGSNTEAFF.

This clonotype showed up many times. The chain links TRBV10-3 to TRBJ2-2; 7 bases match TRBD1. The CDR3 runs 14 residues. Germline V gene lookup returns CDR1 ENHRY and CDR2 SYGVKD. Germline trimming cut 10 bases from V and 2 bases from J; bases unmatched to any gene: 7. DNA of the CDR3: TGTGCCACCTCGGGGACAGTAAACACCGGGGAGCTGTTTTTT. This translates into CATSGTVNTGELFF.

This chain connects TRBV7-8 to TRBJ2-6, with D perhaps matching TRBD2 (5 bases). This CDR3 contains 18 residues. Germline V gene sequence: CDR1 SGHVS, CDR2 FQNEAQ. Trimming removed 6 bases from V and 0 bases from J, with 18 bases in between. The CDR3 DNA reads TGTGCCAGCAGTCTATCAGGTGGGAGACTCTCTGGGGCCAACGTCCTGACTTTC. It translates to CASSLSGGRLSGANVLTF.

Sample share makes this clonotype medium-sized (0.01 to 0.1%). The chain recombines TRBV5-1 with TRBJ2-3, with D possibly TRBD1 on 6 matching bases. CDR1 and CDR2 (germline): SGHRS, YFSETQ. V was pared by 3 bases and J by 3 bases, with 14 bases between. This CDR3 region has 15 residues. CDR3 in DNA: TGCGCCAGCAGCTCAACAGGGTATGGTACAGATACGCAGTATTTT. Translated: CASSSTGYGTDTQYF. Filled out from reference TRBV5-1 and TRBJ2-3, the complete variable domain reads KAGVTQTPRYLIKTRGQQVTLSCSPISGHRSVSWYQQTPGQGLQFLFEYFSETQRNKGNFPGRFSGRQFSNSRSEMNVSTLELGDSALYLCASSSTGYGTDTQYFGPGTRLTVL.

This clonotype was seen ten or more times. This chain uses TRBV18 with TRBJ1-4; D might be TRBD1 (6 bases). This CDR3 is built from 15 residues. V lost 3 bases to trimming and J lost 7 bases, with 15 bases between them. Germline V gene sequence: CDR1 KGHSH, CDR2 LQKENI. DNA for the CDR3: TGTGCCAGCTCACCGAGAACAGGGATCGGTGAAAAACTGTTTTTT. This gives the protein CASSPRTGIGEKLFF.

This clonotype has ten or more counts. The V gene is TRBV6-5, the J gene TRBJ2-2; 8 bases line up with TRBD1. CDR3 length equals 17 residues. Losses at the gene ends were 1 base for V and 0 bases for J; bases not matched to a gene: 4. Germline loops: CDR1 MNHEY, CDR2 SVGAGI. CDR3 sequence reads: CASSYLGTGPNTGELFF. For the CDR3, the DNA is TGTGCCAGCAGTTACTTGGGGACAGGTCCGAACACCGGGGAGCTGTTTTTT.

DNA for the CDR3: TGTGCCAGCAGCCTGAGCCCCCTGACCTACGAGCAGTACTTC. This sequence encodes CASSLSPLTYEQYF. The genes are TRBV6-6 and TRBJ2-7; D not resolved. The V and J ends lost 6 bases and 2 bases respectively, with 14 bases between them. The CDR3 is 14 residues long. Germline-derived CDR1 and CDR2 are MNHNY and SVGAGI (reference sequence).

At least ten counts were recorded for this clonotype. The CDR3 here is CASSPWTGRLSGANVLTF. For the CDR3, the DNA is TGTGCCAGCAGCCCGTGGACAGGCCGTCTCTCTGGGGCCAACGTCCTGACTTTC. This chain connects TRBV11-2 to TRBJ2-6; 7 bases agree with TRBD1. In germline, CDR1 is SGHAT, CDR2 FQNNGV. V lost 5 bases to trimming and J lost 0 bases; unmatched junction nucleotides: 10. The CDR3 runs 18 residues.

This clonotype has a count of ten or more. The chain joins TRBV20-1 to TRBJ2-2; D tentatively fits TRBD1 or TRBD2 (5 bases each). The germline V and J ends were trimmed by 5 bases and 5 bases, with 12 bases remaining between them. The CDR3 consists of 13 residues. The V gene's germline CDR1 is DFQATT and CDR2 SNEGSKA (reference sequence). The CDR3, as DNA: TGCAGTGCTCCTAGGGGACCGACCGGGGAGCTGTTTTTT. This sequence encodes CSAPRGPTGELFF.

This clonotype was observed many times. V and J are TRBV6-1 and TRBJ1-6; D is unresolved. In germline, CDR1 is MNHNS, CDR2 SASEGT. Deletions cut 2 bases from V and 7 bases from J, with 12 bases between. This CDR3 region has 15 residues. CDR3 nucleotide sequence: TGTGCCAGCAGTGAACGGGGAGGCGGGAATTCACCCCTCCACTTT. This encodes CASSERGGGNSPLHF.

This clonotype has a count of ten or more. The chain joins TRBV7-9 to TRBJ2-2, with TRBD2 matching 12 bases. The junction had 9 bases not matched to a gene; V was cut back by 2 bases and J by 5 bases. CDR1 is SEHNR and CDR2 is FQNEAQ in the germline V gene (reference sequence). The CDR3 length is 18 residues. As DNA, the CDR3 is TGTGCCAGCAGCTTACCTCAGACTAGCGGGGGAGCAACCGGGGAGCTGTTTTTT. Its translation: CASSLPQTSGGATGELFF.

V is TRBV20-1 and J is TRBJ2-1; perhaps TRBD2 as D (6 bases). The CDR3 runs 15 residues. Germline loops: CDR1 DFQATT, CDR2 SNEGSKA (reference sequence). The V end was cut by 4 bases, the J end by 0 bases, with 13 bases between. The CDR3 is CSATGAGNSYNEQFF. CDR3 nucleotides: TGCAGTGCTACCGGGGCGGGGAACTCCTACAATGAGCAGTTCTTC.

This clonotype appeared many times. Written as DNA, the CDR3 is TGCAGTGCTGGCGACCGGGACTACCGCGAAGATGAGCAGTTCTTC. As protein: CSAGDRDYREDEQFF. This chain joins TRBV20-1 and TRBJ2-1; 7 bases match TRBD2. The CDR3 is 15 amino acids. CDR1 and CDR2 from the germline V gene are DFQATT and SNEGSKA (reference sequence). The junction had 15 bases not matched to a gene; V was cut back by 5 bases and J by 8 bases.

This clonotype has ten or more counts. The rearrangement links TRBV27 to TRBJ2-7, with 7 bases matching TRBD1. J gave up 4 bases and V 4 bases, and 13 bases lay outside the gene matches. Germline CDR1 reads MNHEY; CDR2 reads SMNVEV (reference sequence). The CDR3 has 16 amino acids. In nucleotides, the CDR3 is TGTGCCAGCAGTTCCCCTCGGACAGGCACCCATTACGAGCAGTACTTC. Its protein is CASSSPRTGTHYEQYF.

J is TRBJ1-2 and V is TRBV4-2; 9 bases align to TRBD1. The germline gives CDR1 LGHNA, CDR2 YNFKEQ. The CDR3 sequence is 14 residues long. With V trimmed by 4 bases and J by 3 bases, 3 bases remained unmatched. The CDR3 sequence: CASSPGQGDYGYTF. The CDR3 DNA reads TGTGCCAGCAGCCCGGGACAGGGAGACTATGGCTACACCTTC.

This clonotype was detected only a few times. V and J are TRBV11-2 and TRBJ1-1; D remains ambiguous. The germline V and J ends were trimmed by 1 base and 2 bases, with 14 bases remaining between them. The CDR3 spans 16 residues. CDR1 and CDR2 from the germline V gene are SGHAT and FQNNGV. DNA of the CDR3: TGTGCCAGCAGCTTAGTATCGACGGCATTTAACACTGAAGCTTTCTTT. Its protein product is CASSLVSTAFNTEAFF. The variable domain in full, with the rest retrieved from reference TRBV11-2 and TRBJ1-1, is EAGVAQSPRYKIIEKRQSVAFWCNPISGHATLYWYQQILGQGPKLLIQFQNNGVVDDSQLPKDRFSAERLKGVDSTLKIQPAKLEDSAVYLCASSLVSTAFNTEAFFGQGTRLTVV.

This clonotype was found many times. The V call is TRBV27, the J call TRBJ2-5, with 7 nucleotides matching TRBD2. This CDR3 is 15 amino acids long. Trimming at V came to 4 bases and at J to 0 bases, leaving 5 bases not matched to a gene. Per the germline V gene, CDR1 is MNHEY and CDR2 is SMNVEV (reference sequence). The chain's CDR3 is CASSSTSVYQETQYF. The CDR3 region has the DNA TGTGCCAGCAGTTCCACTAGCGTCTACCAAGAGACCCAGTACTTC.

In its sample, this clonotype was seen many times. The CDR3 here is CASIYGRQTGELFF. DNA for the CDR3: TGCGCCAGCATATACGGGAGACAGACCGGGGAGCTGTTTTTT. The rearrangement links TRBV5-1 to TRBJ2-2, with D possibly matching TRBD2 (6 bases). This CDR3 is 14 amino acids long. Trimming removed 6 bases at V and 5 bases at J, with 14 bases between. Germline CDR1 SGHRS, CDR2 YFSETQ.

Ten or more counts support this clonotype. The rearrangement uses TRBV19 and TRBJ2-5, with TRBD2 matching 9 bases. The ends lost 4 bases at V and 9 bases at J; junction bases unmatched: 12. Per the germline V gene, CDR1 is LNHDA and CDR2 is SQIVND (reference sequence). The CDR3 length is 15 residues. The CDR3 spells CASSTSVAGAYAQYF. In DNA, the CDR3 is TGTGCCAGTAGTACGTCTGTAGCGGGGGCGTATGCCCAGTACTTC.

This chain links TRBV6-5 with TRBJ2-3, with D possibly matching TRBD2 (6 bases). This CDR3 contains 16 residues. Germline V lookup: CDR1 MNHEY, CDR2 SVGAGI. Trimming shortened V by 2 bases and J by 11 bases, and 23 bases separated the two germline ends. The CDR3 DNA sequence: TGTGCCAGCAGTTACCTCTCTGGGTCGCGCGGGGCTATGCAGTATTTT. Its translation: CASSYLSGSRGAMQYF.

In this sample, this clonotype turned up many times. The chain combines TRBV19 with TRBJ1-6, with D maybe TRBD1 (6 bases). With 3 bases removed from V and 0 bases from J, the gap between germline ends came to 9 bases. Germline CDR1 is LNHDA and CDR2 is SQIVND (reference sequence). The CDR3 spans 16 residues. CDR3 sequence reads: CASSILDSSYNSPLHF. The CDR3 DNA reads TGTGCCAGTAGTATCCTGGACAGCTCCTATAATTCACCCCTCCACTTT.

This chain links TRBV20-1 with TRBJ2-1; 7 positions agree with TRBD1. V lost 1 base to trimming and J lost 0 bases; unmatched junction nucleotides: 9. Germline V gene data show CDR1 as DFQATT and CDR2 as SNEGSKA (reference sequence). The CDR3 is made up of 17 amino acids. The CDR3 DNA sequence: TGCAGTGCTAGAGCACGAGGGGGCCCGTACTCCTACAATGAGCAGTTCTTC. Translating it yields CSARARGGPYSYNEQFF.

Points on this clonotype: A read error is possible here, since a much larger clone lies one base away. V gene TRBV7-3 combines with J gene TRBJ2-1; 14 bases fit TRBD2. The CDR3 has 17 amino acids. Germline V CDR1 and CDR2: SGHTA, FQGTGA. V lost 7 bases and J lost 8; bases outside the gene matches: 13. In DNA form, the CDR3 reads TGTGCCAGCAACGGGGGGGGGACTAGCGGGGGCCGAGATGAGCAGTTCTTC. Its translation: CASNGGGTSGGRDEQFF.

This clonotype has a count of ten or more. The V and J genes are TRBV6-6 and TRBJ2-7, with TRBD2 matching over 11 bases. In germline, CDR1 is MNHNY, CDR2 SVGAGI (reference sequence). CDR3 length: 16 residues. V dropped 7 bases and J dropped 0; count of bases not matched to a gene: 8. The CDR3 spells CASTPSGGLFSYEQYF. In DNA, the CDR3 is TGTGCCAGCACCCCTAGCGGGGGGCTGTTCTCCTACGAGCAGTACTTC.

J is TRBJ2-1 and V is TRBV20-1, with D possibly being TRBD2 (6 bases). Trimming stripped 5 bases from V and 7 bases from J, with 12 bases between. The germline gives CDR1 DFQATT, CDR2 SNEGSKA (reference sequence). This CDR3 is built from 12 residues. The CDR3 nucleotides read TGCAGTGCTCCCGAGGCGGGGAATGAGCAGTTCTTC. Translating it yields CSAPEAGNEQFF.

This clonotype was detected only a few times. The J gene is TRBJ1-5, the V gene TRBV18, with unresolved D. The CDR3 extends over 14 amino acids. The germline gives CDR1 KGHSH, CDR2 LQKENI. Trimming cost V 1 base and J 4 bases, with 8 bases left between them. The CDR3 DNA reads as TGTGCCAGCTCACCACGAGGGATGAATCAGCCCCAGCATTTT. Translation gives CASSPRGMNQPQHF.